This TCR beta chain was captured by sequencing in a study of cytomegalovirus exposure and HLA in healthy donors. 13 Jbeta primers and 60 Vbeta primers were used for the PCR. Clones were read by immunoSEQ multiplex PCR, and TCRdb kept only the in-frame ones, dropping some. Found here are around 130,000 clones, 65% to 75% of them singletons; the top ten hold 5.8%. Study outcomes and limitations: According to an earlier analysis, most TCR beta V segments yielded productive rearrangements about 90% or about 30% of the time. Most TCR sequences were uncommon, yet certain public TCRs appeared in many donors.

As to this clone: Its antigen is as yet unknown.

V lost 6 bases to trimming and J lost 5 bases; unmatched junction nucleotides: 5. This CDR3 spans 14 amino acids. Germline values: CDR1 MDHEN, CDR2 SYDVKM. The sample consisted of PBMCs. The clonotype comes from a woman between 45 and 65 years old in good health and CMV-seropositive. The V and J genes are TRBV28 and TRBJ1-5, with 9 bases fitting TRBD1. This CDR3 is CASRRDREDQPQHF. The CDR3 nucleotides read TGTGCCAGCAGACGGGACAGGGAAGATCAGCCCCAGCATTTT. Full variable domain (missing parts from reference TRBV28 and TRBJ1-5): DVKVTQSSRYLVKRTGEKVFLECVQDMDHENMFWYRQDPGLGLRLIYFSYDVKMKEKGDIPEGYSVSREKKERFSLILESASTNQTSMYLCASRRDREDQPQHFGDGTRLSIL.